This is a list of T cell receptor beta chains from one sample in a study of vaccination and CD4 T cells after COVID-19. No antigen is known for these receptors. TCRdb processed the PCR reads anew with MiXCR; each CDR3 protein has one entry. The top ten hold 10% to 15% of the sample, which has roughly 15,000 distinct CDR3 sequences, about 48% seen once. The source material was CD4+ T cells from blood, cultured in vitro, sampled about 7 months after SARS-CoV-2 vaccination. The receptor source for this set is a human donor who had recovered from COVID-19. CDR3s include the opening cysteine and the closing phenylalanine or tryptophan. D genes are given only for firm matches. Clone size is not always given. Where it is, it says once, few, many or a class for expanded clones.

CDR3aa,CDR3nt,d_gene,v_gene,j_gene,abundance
CASREGLAAYEQYF,TGTGCCAGCAGAGAAGGACTAGCCGCCTACGAGCAGTACTTC,TRBD2,TRBV6-1,TRBJ2-7,few
CASSSADRYGYTF,TGTGCCAGCAGTTCCGCCGACAGATATGGCTACACCTTC,-,TRBV6-5,TRBJ1-2,once
CASSEPRTGSYEQYF,TGTGCCAGCAGTGAACCCCGGACAGGGTCCTACGAGCAGTACTTC,TRBD1,TRBV6-1,TRBJ2-7,few
CSAKADRDEQYF,TGCAGTGCTAAAGCAGACAGGGACGAGCAGTACTTC,TRBD1,TRBV20-1,TRBJ2-7,few
CASSYNPDEAEAFF,TGTGCCAGCAGCTACAACCCCGATGAAGCTGAAGCTTTCTTT,-,TRBV11-1,TRBJ1-1,-
CSARDKSYKNIQYF,TGCAGTGCTAGAGATAAGTCGTACAAAAACATTCAGTACTTC,-,TRBV20-1,TRBJ2-4,few
CATSDPYSNQPQHF,TGTGCCACCAGTGATCCATATAGCAATCAGCCCCAGCATTTT,-,TRBV24-1,TRBJ1-5,-
CSARYGTGGRDTQYF,TGCAGTGCTAGATACGGGACAGGGGGAAGAGATACGCAGTATTTT,TRBD1,TRBV20-1,TRBJ2-3,-
CASSAGQGFSGYTF,TGTGCCAGCAGTGCGGGACAGGGGTTTAGCGGCTACACCTTC,TRBD1,TRBV6-1,TRBJ1-2,-
CASSRDRRASYNEQFF,TGTGCCAGCAGCCGGGACCGTAGAGCGTCCTACAATGAGCAGTTCTTC,-,TRBV6-2/TRBV6-3,TRBJ2-1,-
CASSSSGGETQYF,TGTGCCAGCAGCTCTAGCGGGGGGGAGACCCAGTACTTC,TRBD2,TRBV7-9,TRBJ2-5,-
CASSPPGTSGGGTQYF,TGTGCCAGCAGTCCCCCCGGGACTAGCGGGGGAGGGACCCAGTACTTC,TRBD2,TRBV11-1,TRBJ2-5,-
CSVVFSAETQYF,TGCAGCGTTGTTTTTAGCGCTGAGACCCAGTACTTC,-,TRBV29-1,TRBJ2-5,-
CASGGQGETQYF,TGTGCCAGCGGTGGACAGGGAGAGACCCAGTACTTC,TRBD1,TRBV6-1,TRBJ2-5,-
CASSFPSGPAGNTIYF,TGTGCCAGCAGCTTCCCCAGTGGGCCCGCGGGGAACACCATATATTTT,-,TRBV7-2,TRBJ1-3,-
CSARDVREWNGYTF,TGCAGTGCTAGAGATGTCAGGGAATGGAATGGCTACACCTTC,-,TRBV20-1,TRBJ1-2,-
CASSQYQLGETQYF,TGTGCCAGCAGCCAATACCAGCTTGGGGAGACCCAGTACTTC,-,TRBV4-2,TRBJ2-5,few
CASLSGQAEDTEAFF,TGTGCCAGCCTTAGCGGACAGGCGGAGGACACTGAAGCTTTCTTT,TRBD1,TRBV2,TRBJ1-1,-
CASSLPRGRHNEQFF,TGTGCCAGCAGCTTGCCACGGGGACGCCACAATGAGCAGTTCTTC,-,TRBV11-2,TRBJ2-1,few
CSALVPGHEQYF,TGCAGTGCGCTAGTCCCCGGCCACGAGCAGTACTTC,-,TRBV20-1,TRBJ2-7,-
CASSDYDRTNQPQHF,TGTGCCAGCAGTGACTACGACAGGACCAATCAGCCCCAGCATTTT,-,TRBV6-1,TRBJ1-5,-
CASSQAAGQGREQYF,TGCGCCAGCAGCCAAGCTGCGGGACAGGGACGCGAGCAGTACTTC,TRBD1,TRBV4-3,TRBJ2-7,once
CASSHGLSNQPQHF,TGCGCCAGCAGCCATGGTCTGAGCAATCAGCCCCAGCATTTT,-,TRBV4-1,TRBJ1-5,-
CSARQGGVWGYTF,TGCAGTGCTAGACAGGGTGGGGTGTGGGGCTACACCTTC,-,TRBV20-1,TRBJ1-2,-
CASRVYVYNEQFF,TGTGCCAGCAGGGTTTACGTGTACAATGAGCAGTTCTTC,-,TRBV6-2/TRBV6-3,TRBJ2-1,-
CAGGREPHSEQYF,TGTGCCGGCGGTCGGGAGCCCCACTCCGAGCAGTACTTC,-,TRBV4-2,TRBJ2-7,-
CASSEQGLGDTQYF,TGTGCCAGCAGTGAACAGGGACTGGGAGATACGCAGTATTTT,-,TRBV25-1,TRBJ2-3,-
CASSYRSSSYEQYF,TGTGCCAGCAGTTATCGGTCGAGCTCCTACGAGCAGTACTTC,-,TRBV6-5,TRBJ2-7,-
CASSTGGTENYGYTF,TGTGCCAGCAGTACAGGCGGAACAGAAAACTATGGCTACACCTTC,-,TRBV6-2/TRBV6-3,TRBJ1-2,-
CASSADGQIYSNQPQHF,TGTGCCAGTAGTGCCGATGGACAGATTTATAGCAATCAGCCCCAGCATTTT,-,TRBV19,TRBJ1-5,-
CASSEIVYEQYF,TGTGCCAGCAGTGAAATAGTATACGAGCAGTACTTC,-,TRBV6-1,TRBJ2-7,few
CASKRQPNTGELFF,TGTGCCAGTAAGCGGCAGCCGAACACCGGGGAGCTGTTTTTT,-,TRBV19,TRBJ2-2,-
CSAIRDETTGELFF,TGCAGTGCTATCAGGGACGAGACCACCGGGGAGCTGTTTTTT,-,TRBV20-1,TRBJ2-2,-
CSARGLAGDIYNEQFF,TGCAGTGCTAGAGGGCTAGCGGGAGACATCTACAATGAGCAGTTCTTC,TRBD2,TRBV20-1,TRBJ2-1,-
CATSTGLINYGYTF,TGTGCCACCAGCACCGGACTCATCAACTATGGCTACACCTTC,-,TRBV15,TRBJ1-2,few
CASSQVRLAGGGDNEQFF,TGCGCCAGCAGCCAAGTCCGACTAGCGGGAGGCGGAGACAATGAGCAGTTCTTC,TRBD2,TRBV4-3,TRBJ2-1,-
CASSSDRGEKLFF,TGTGCCAGCAGCTCGGACAGGGGAGAAAAACTGTTTTTT,TRBD1,TRBV7-2,TRBJ1-4,once
CASSAGGDGTDTQYF,TGTGCCAGCAGCGCCGGAGGGGATGGCACAGATACGCAGTATTTT,-,TRBV7-2,TRBJ2-3,-
CASSLVVRLAGGSDTQYF,TGTGCCAGCAGCTTAGTGGTAAGACTAGCGGGGGGGTCGGATACGCAGTATTTT,TRBD2,TRBV7-9,TRBJ2-3,once
CASSRTGTDTDTQYF,TGTGCCAGCAGTCGTACCGGGACAGATACAGATACGCAGTATTTT,TRBD1,TRBV6-2/TRBV6-3,TRBJ2-3,-
CSARRQGWAEAFF,TGCAGTGCTAGACGACAGGGTTGGGCTGAAGCTTTCTTT,TRBD1,TRBV20-1,TRBJ1-1,-
CATSEVGFSHEQYF,TGTGCCACCTCAGAAGTGGGTTTTAGTCACGAGCAGTACTTC,-,TRBV19,TRBJ2-7,-
CASSLRRDTEAFF,TGTGCCAGCAGCTTAAGAAGGGACACTGAAGCTTTCTTT,-,TRBV7-3,TRBJ1-1,-
CASSYGGLIYEQYF,TGTGCCAGCAGCTACGGGGGTTTGATTTACGAGCAGTACTTC,-,TRBV7-2,TRBJ2-7,-
CASSYSRETQYF,TGTGCCAGCAGTTACTCCCGGGAGACCCAGTACTTC,-,TRBV6-5,TRBJ2-5,-
CASSGTVRNTIYF,TGTGCCAGCAGTGGGACAGTCAGAAACACCATATATTTT,-,TRBV6-1,TRBJ1-3,-
CASSLGIGAGGAVNEQFF,TGTGCCAGCAGCTTAGGTATTGGTGCAGGGGGCGCGGTGAATGAGCAGTTCTTC,TRBD1,TRBV7-2,TRBJ2-1,-
CSASSSSGNTDTQYF,TGCAGTGCTAGCTCATCTAGCGGGAACACAGATACGCAGTATTTT,TRBD2,TRBV20-1,TRBJ2-3,-